These 13 T cell receptor beta chains came from one sample sequenced in a study of cytomegalovirus exposure and HLA in healthy donors. The PCR had 60 Vbeta and 13 Jbeta primers. Data came from immunoSEQ multiplex PCR; TCRdb stores just in-frame clones and leaves some out. This sample has some 200,000 clones, with over 75% found just once. The sequenced sample consisted of PBMCs. All receptors derive from a man aged 50 or older in good health and CMV-seronegative.

The rearrangement uses TRBV9 and TRBJ1-6; TRBD1 matches at 7 bases. After removal of 6 bases from V and 7 bases from J, the junction contained 13 bases not matched to a gene. CDR3 length equals 16 residues. CDR1 is SGDLS, CDR2 YYNGEE, per germline. The CDR3 region is CASNPGDGTANSPLHF. DNA for the CDR3: TGTGCCAGCAACCCCGGGGACGGGACAGCAAATTCACCCCTCCACTTT.

The J gene is TRBJ1-5, the V gene TRBV5-5; the D gene is possibly TRBD1 (5 bases). The CDR3 has 15 residues. Germline V gene data show CDR1 as SGHKS and CDR2 as YYEKEE (reference sequence). V was shortened by 3 bases and J by 1 base, with 11 bases between the two germline ends. CDR3 nucleotides: TGTGCCAGCAGCTCCGCCAGGGAAAGCAATCAGCCCCAGCATTTT. Protein sequence: CASSSARESNQPQHF.

The chain joins TRBV5-1 to TRBJ2-5, with TRBD2 identical over 7 bases. CDR1 and CDR2 (germline): SGHRS, YFSETQ. The ends lost 5 bases at V and 3 bases at J; junction bases unmatched: 10. The CDR3 runs to 15 residues. This CDR3 reads CASSSSGELKETQYF. The CDR3 DNA sequence: TGCGCCAGCAGTTCGAGCGGGGAGCTAAAAGAGACCCAGTACTTC. Combining the CDR3 with reference TRBV5-1 and TRBJ2-5 gives the whole variable domain KAGVTQTPRYLIKTRGQQVTLSCSPISGHRSVSWYQQTPGQGLQFLFEYFSETQRNKGNFPGRFSGRQFSNSRSEMNVSTLELGDSALYLCASSSSGELKETQYFGPGTRLLVL.

This chain joins TRBV9 and TRBJ1-2; TRBD1 agrees at 8 bases. The CDR3 is 15 amino acids. CDR1 is SGDLS and CDR2 is YYNGEE in the germline V gene. Trimming removed 2 bases from V and 8 bases from J; junction bases left unmatched: 11. The CDR3 protein is CASSVGQGAFKGYTF. CDR3 nucleotides: TGTGCCAGCAGCGTGGGGCAGGGGGCGTTTAAGGGCTACACCTTC.

The gene calls are TRBV15 and TRBJ2-2, with 10 bases identical to TRBD1. This CDR3 comprises 17 residues. The trim removed 0 bases at V and 7 bases at J, leaving 8 bases unmatched. CDR1 LNHNV and CDR2 YYDKDF come from the germline V gene (reference sequence). The CDR3 DNA reads as TGTGCCACCAGCAGAGAGAACGACGGGACAGGGGACGGGGAGCTGTTTTTT. Translation: CATSRENDGTGDGELFF.

V is TRBV27 and J is TRBJ2-3, with TRBD1 as a possible D gene (5 bases). The CDR3 totals 16 residues. Trimming stripped 7 bases from V and 1 base from J, with 18 bases between. Germline V gene sequence: CDR1 MNHEY, CDR2 SMNVEV (reference sequence). The CDR3 protein is CASIKGRDGGTDTQYF. The DNA for the CDR3 is TGTGCCAGCATCAAGGGCAGGGATGGAGGCACAGATACGCAGTATTTT.

The chain joins TRBV5-5 to TRBJ2-4; D gene uncertain. The V gene's germline CDR1 is SGHKS and CDR2 YYEKEE (reference sequence). The CDR3 consists of 14 residues. Between the trimmed V and J ends, which lost 4 bases and 0 bases, there was a span of 8 bases. In DNA, the CDR3 is TGTGCCAGCAGCGACTCATTAGCCAAAAACATTCAGTACTTC. Protein: CASSDSLAKNIQYF.

The gene calls are TRBV5-4 and TRBJ1-1; D uncertain. V was cut by 0 bases and J by 1 base, with 7 bases left in between. The CDR3 runs to 14 residues. Germline-derived CDR1 and CDR2 are SGHNT and YYREEE (reference sequence). CDR3 sequence: CASSLAGPNTEAFF. CDR3 DNA sequence: TGTGCCAGCAGCTTGGCTGGGCCGAACACTGAAGCTTTCTTT.

The chain has TRBV5-5 and TRBJ2-7; 7 bases match TRBD2. This CDR3 contains 14 residues. V shed 4 bases, J shed 3 bases, and the junction held 7 bases outside the gene matches. From germline, CDR1 is SGHKS and CDR2 YYEKEE (reference sequence). The CDR3 loop reads CASSGGGTFYEQYF. DNA of the CDR3: TGTGCCAGCAGCGGGGGGGGGACTTTCTACGAGCAGTACTTC.

The V call is TRBV11-2, the J call TRBJ2-5; 7 bases map to TRBD2. The CDR3 totals 13 residues. The V segment lost 5 bases and the J segment 4 bases; nucleotides outside the gene matches: 4. Germline V gene sequence: CDR1 SGHAT, CDR2 FQNNGV. The DNA for the CDR3 is TGTGCCAGCAGCGCCTCGGGGGGAGAGACCCAGTACTTC. It specifies CASSASGGETQYF. The full variable domain, completed using reference TRBV11-2 and TRBJ2-5, is EAGVAQSPRYKIIEKRQSVAFWCNPISGHATLYWYQQILGQGPKLLIQFQNNGVVDDSQLPKDRFSAERLKGVDSTLKIQPAKLEDSAVYLCASSASGGETQYFGPGTRLLVL.

The chain combines TRBV5-1 with TRBJ1-1; no firm D call. Germline loops: CDR1 SGHRS, CDR2 YFSETQ. Trimming shortened V by 4 bases and J by 0 bases, and 13 bases separated the two germline ends. This CDR3 has 15 amino acids. For the CDR3, the DNA is TGCGCCAGCAGCGAAGAAGAAGCATTGAACACTGAAGCTTTCTTT. It encodes CASSEEEALNTEAFF.

This chain joins TRBV5-6 and TRBJ2-1, with TRBD2 identical over 15 bases. CDR3 length equals 16 residues. After removal of 2 bases from V and 14 bases from J, the junction contained 11 bases not matched to a gene. CDR1 is SGHDT, CDR2 YYEEEE, per germline. The CDR3 coding sequence is TGTGCCAGCAGCTTACTCGGCCTCGGACTAGCGGGGGGGAAGTTCTTC. Its translation is CASSLLGLGLAGGKFF.

V is TRBV18 and J is TRBJ1-2, with a tentative D call TRBD1 (5 bases). Trimming left V 2 bases short and J 2 bases short, with 15 bases between. Germline CDR1 is KGHSH and CDR2 is LQKENI. There are 16 residues in the CDR3. This chain's CDR3 is CASSPYGSRQNYGYTF. As DNA, the CDR3 is TGTGCCAGCTCACCATACGGGTCGAGACAGAACTATGGCTACACCTTC.